Listed below are T cell receptor beta chains from one sample, sequenced in a study of radiation and T cells in renal cell carcinoma. The method was immunoSEQ multiplex PCR; TCRdb's version includes in-frame clones alone and lacks a portion of them. The table shows fewer than 150,000 clones, with around 89% occurring only once. The source material was blood, sampled from a patient whose treatment included radiotherapy and nephrectomy. The origin of the receptors is a woman in her 70s with renal cell carcinoma. CDR3s include the opening cysteine and the closing phenylalanine or tryptophan. Fields, in order: V gene, clone size, D gene, J gene, CDR3 protein, CDR3 DNA. The D gene is left open where the match is weak. Clone size is shown for a subset of rows, as once, few, many or a class of expanded clone.

V: TRBV7-2
size: NA
D: TRBD2
J: TRBJ2-3
CDR3: CASSSSGGPNTQYF
DNA: TGTGCCAGCAGCTCTAGCGGGGGTCCCAATACGCAGTATTTT

V: TRBV28
size: NA
D: NA
J: TRBJ2-6
CDR3: CASSLGRNVGRGANVLTF
DNA: TGTGCCAGCAGCCTAGGCAGAAACGTCGGAAGGGGGGCCAACGTCCTGACTTTC

V: TRBV19
size: NA
D: TRBD1
J: TRBJ1-2
CDR3: CASSKGGSNYGYTF
DNA: TGTGCCAGTAGTAAAGGGGGCTCTAACTATGGCTACACCTTC

V: TRBV7-8
size: NA
D: NA
J: TRBJ2-5
CDR3: CASSTALGGETQYF
DNA: TGTGCCAGCAGTACCGCCCTCGGCGGGGAGACCCAGTACTTC

V: TRBV9
size: NA
D: NA
J: TRBJ2-2
CDR3: CASSVLDTGELFF
DNA: TGTGCCAGCAGCGTACTAGACACCGGGGAGCTGTTTTTT

V: TRBV9
size: NA
D: TRBD2
J: TRBJ2-7
CDR3: CASSVDSGGTYEQYF
DNA: TGTGCCAGCAGCGTAGATAGCGGGGGAACCTACGAGCAGTACTTC

V: TRBV5-1
size: NA
D: NA
J: TRBJ2-2
CDR3: CASSFITSTGELFF
DNA: TGCGCCAGCAGCTTTATCACAAGCACCGGGGAGCTGTTTTTT

V: TRBV5-1
size: NA
D: TRBD2
J: TRBJ2-7
CDR3: CASRTSGDYEQYF
DNA: TGCGCCAGCAGGACTAGCGGGGATTACGAGCAGTACTTC

V: TRBV7-9
size: once
D: NA
J: TRBJ1-4
CDR3: CASSLRGVDEKLFF
DNA: TGTGCCAGCAGCTTAAGGGGCGTCGATGAAAAACTGTTTTTT

V: TRBV30
size: NA
D: TRBD1
J: TRBJ2-1
CDR3: CAYSYRGYNEQFF
DNA: TGTGCCTACTCCTACAGGGGATACAATGAGCAGTTCTTC

V: TRBV15
size: NA
D: NA
J: TRBJ2-7
CDR3: CATSRDGMYEQYF
DNA: TGTGCCACCAGCAGAGATGGGATGTACGAGCAGTACTTC

V: TRBV5-1
size: NA
D: NA
J: TRBJ1-5
CDR3: CASSLGGERGQPQHF
DNA: TGCGCCAGCAGCTTGGGAGGGGAGAGAGGTCAGCCCCAGCATTTT

V: TRBV14
size: NA
D: NA
J: TRBJ2-7
CDR3: CASSLKPGNYEQYF
DNA: TGTGCCAGCAGTCTAAAACCGGGAAACTACGAGCAGTACTTC

V: TRBV28
size: NA
D: TRBD1
J: TRBJ1-1
CDR3: CASSNRGMNTEAFF
DNA: TGTGCCAGCAGCAACAGGGGGATGAACACTGAAGCTTTCTTT

V: TRBV2
size: NA
D: NA
J: TRBJ1-1
CDR3: CASRGTKRGAFF
DNA: TGTGCCAGCAGAGGCACCAAACGCGGGGCTTTCTTT

V: TRBV28
size: NA
D: TRBD1
J: TRBJ1-5
CDR3: CASSLTGQGGNGQPQHF
DNA: TGTGCCAGCAGTTTAACAGGACAGGGGGGAAATGGTCAGCCCCAGCATTTT

V: TRBV7-2
size: NA
D: NA
J: TRBJ1-3
CDR3: CASSLAAQGSGNTIYF
DNA: TGTGCCAGCAGCTTAGCTGCACAGGGCTCTGGAAACACCATATATTTT